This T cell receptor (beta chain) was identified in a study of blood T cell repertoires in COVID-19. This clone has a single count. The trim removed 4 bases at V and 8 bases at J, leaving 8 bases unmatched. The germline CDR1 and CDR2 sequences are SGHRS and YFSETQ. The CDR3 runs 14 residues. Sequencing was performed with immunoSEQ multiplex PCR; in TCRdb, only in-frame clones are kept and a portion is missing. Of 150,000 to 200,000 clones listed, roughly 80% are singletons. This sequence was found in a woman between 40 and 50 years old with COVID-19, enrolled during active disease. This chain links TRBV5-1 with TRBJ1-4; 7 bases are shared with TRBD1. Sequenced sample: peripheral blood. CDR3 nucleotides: TGCGCCAGCAGCCTGAGACAGGGCTGGGAAAAACTGTTTTTT. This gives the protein CASSLRQGWEKLFF.